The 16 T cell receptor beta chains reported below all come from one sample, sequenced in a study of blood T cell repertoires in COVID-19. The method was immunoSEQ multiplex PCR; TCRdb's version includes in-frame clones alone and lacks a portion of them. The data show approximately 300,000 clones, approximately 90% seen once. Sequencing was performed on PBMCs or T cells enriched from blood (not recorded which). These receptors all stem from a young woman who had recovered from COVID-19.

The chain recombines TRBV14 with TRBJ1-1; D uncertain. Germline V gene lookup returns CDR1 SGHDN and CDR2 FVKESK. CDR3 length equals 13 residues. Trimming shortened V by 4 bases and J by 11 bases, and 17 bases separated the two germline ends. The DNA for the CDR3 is TGTGCCAGCAGCCCAACCCCCTGGGCGACGGCTTTCTTT. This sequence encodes CASSPTPWATAFF.

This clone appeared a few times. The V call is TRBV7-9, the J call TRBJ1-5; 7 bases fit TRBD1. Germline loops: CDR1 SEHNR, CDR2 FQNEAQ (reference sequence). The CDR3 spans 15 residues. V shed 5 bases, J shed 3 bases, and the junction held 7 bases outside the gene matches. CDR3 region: CASSPMGQLNQPQHF. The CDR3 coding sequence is TGTGCCAGCAGCCCCATGGGACAGCTCAATCAGCCCCAGCATTTT.

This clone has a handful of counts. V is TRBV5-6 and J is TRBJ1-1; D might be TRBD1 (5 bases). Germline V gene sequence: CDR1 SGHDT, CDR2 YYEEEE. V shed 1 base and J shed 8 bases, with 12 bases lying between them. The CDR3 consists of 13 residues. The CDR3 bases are TGTGCCAGCAGCTTGCCCAGGGTTGGAGAAGCTTTCTTT. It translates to CASSLPRVGEAFF.

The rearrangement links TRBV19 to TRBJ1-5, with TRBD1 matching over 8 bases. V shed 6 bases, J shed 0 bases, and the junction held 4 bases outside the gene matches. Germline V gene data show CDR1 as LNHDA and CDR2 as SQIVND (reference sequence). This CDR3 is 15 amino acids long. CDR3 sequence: CASSTGGYSNQPQHF. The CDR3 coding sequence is TGTGCCAGTAGCACAGGGGGGTATAGCAATCAGCCCCAGCATTTT.

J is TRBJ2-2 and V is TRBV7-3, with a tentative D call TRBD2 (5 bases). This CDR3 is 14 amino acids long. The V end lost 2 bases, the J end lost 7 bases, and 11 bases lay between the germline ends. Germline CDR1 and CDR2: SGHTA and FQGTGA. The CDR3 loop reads CASSLRGWDGELFF. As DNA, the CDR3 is TGTGCCAGCAGCTTACGGGGTTGGGACGGGGAGCTGTTTTTT. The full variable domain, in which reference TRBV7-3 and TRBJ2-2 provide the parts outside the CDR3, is GAGVSQTPSNKVTEKGKYVELRCDPISGHTALYWYRQSLGQGPEFLIYFQGTGAADDSGLPNDRFFAVRPEGSVSTLKIQRTERGDSAVYLCASSLRGWDGELFFGEGSRLTVL.

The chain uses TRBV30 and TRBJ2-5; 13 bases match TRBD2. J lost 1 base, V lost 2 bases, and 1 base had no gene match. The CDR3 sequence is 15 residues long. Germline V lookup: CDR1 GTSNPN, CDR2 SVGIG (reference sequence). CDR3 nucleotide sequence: TGTGCCTGGAGTACTAGCGGGGGGGCCCAAGAGACCCAGTACTTC. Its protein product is CAWSTSGGAQETQYF.

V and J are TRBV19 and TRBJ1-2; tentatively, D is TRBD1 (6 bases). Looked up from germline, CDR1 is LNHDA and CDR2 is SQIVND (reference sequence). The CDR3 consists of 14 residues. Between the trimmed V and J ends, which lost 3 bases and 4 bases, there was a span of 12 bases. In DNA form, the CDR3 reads TGTGCCAGTAGTATTCGCAGGGGAGTCTATGGCTACACCTTC. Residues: CASSIRRGVYGYTF.

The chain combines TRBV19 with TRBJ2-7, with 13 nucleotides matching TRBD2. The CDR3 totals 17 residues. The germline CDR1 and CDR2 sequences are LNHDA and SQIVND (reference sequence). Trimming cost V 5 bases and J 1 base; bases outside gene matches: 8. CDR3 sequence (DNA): TGTGCCAGTAGTCCAGGGACTAGCGGGGCCCCTTCCTACGAGCAGTACTTC. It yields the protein CASSPGTSGAPSYEQYF. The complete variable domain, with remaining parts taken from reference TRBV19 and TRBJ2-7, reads DGGITQSPKYLFRKEGQNVTLSCEQNLNHDAMYWYRQDPGQGLRLIYYSQIVNDFQKGDIAEGYSVSREKKESFPLTVTSAQKNPTAFYLCASSPGTSGAPSYEQYFGPGTRLTVT.

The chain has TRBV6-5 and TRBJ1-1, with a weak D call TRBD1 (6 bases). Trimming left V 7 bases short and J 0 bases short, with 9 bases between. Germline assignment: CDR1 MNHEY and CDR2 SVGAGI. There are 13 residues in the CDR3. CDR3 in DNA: TGTGCCAGCAAAACAGGGCTGAACACTGAAGCTTTCTTT. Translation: CASKTGLNTEAFF.

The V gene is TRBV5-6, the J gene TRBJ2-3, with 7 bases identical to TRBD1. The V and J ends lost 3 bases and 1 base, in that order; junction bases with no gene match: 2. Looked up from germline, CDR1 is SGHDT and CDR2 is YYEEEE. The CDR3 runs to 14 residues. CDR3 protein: CASSSGQGTDTQYF. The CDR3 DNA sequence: TGTGCCAGCAGCTCAGGACAGGGCACAGATACGCAGTATTTT.

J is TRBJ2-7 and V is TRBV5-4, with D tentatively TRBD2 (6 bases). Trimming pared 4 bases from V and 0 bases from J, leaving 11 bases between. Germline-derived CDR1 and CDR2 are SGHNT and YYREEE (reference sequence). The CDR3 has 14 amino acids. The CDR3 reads CASSLGTFSYEQYF. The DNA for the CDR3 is TGTGCCAGCAGCCTCGGGACTTTCTCCTACGAGCAGTACTTC.

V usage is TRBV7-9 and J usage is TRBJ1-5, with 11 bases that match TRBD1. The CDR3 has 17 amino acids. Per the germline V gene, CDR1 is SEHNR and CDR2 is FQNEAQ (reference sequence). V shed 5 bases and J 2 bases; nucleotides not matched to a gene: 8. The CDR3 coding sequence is TGTGCCAGCAGCGACGGGACAGGGGGTCGGGGCAATCAGCCCCAGCATTTT. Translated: CASSDGTGGRGNQPQHF.

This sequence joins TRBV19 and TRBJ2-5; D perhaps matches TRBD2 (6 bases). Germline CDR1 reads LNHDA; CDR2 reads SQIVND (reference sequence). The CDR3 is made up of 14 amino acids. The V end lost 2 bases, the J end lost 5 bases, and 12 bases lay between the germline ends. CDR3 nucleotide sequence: TGTGCCAGTAGTATACTTGGAGGGTTGGAGACCCAGTACTTC. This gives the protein CASSILGGLETQYF.

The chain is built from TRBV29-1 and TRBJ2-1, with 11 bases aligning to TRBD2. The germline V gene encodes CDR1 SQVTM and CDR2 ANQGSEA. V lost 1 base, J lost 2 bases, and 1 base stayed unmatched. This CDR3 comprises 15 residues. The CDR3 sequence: CSVEGLAGTYNEQFF. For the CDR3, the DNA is TGCAGCGTTGAAGGACTAGCGGGGACCTACAATGAGCAGTTCTTC.

CDR3 DNA sequence: TGTGCCAGCAGCTTAGAGGACAGTGTCTTGGGGGCTTTCTTT. It specifies CASSLEDSVLGAFF. V usage is TRBV7-6 and J usage is TRBJ1-1; D is perhaps TRBD1 (6 bases). Germline CDR1 and CDR2: SGHVS and FNYEAQ. The germline V and J ends were trimmed by 1 base and 11 bases, with 17 bases remaining between them. The CDR3 loop spans 14 amino acids.

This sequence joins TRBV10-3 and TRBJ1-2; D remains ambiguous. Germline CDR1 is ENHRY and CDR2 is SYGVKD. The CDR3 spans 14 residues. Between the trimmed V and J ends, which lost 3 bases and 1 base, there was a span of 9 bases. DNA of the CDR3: TGTGCCATCAGTGAAATTAGCATTAACTATGGCTACACCTTC. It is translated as CAISEISINYGYTF.